Each of the 25 T cell receptor beta chains below was sequenced from the same sample in a study of vaccination effects on CD4 cells after COVID-19. This table comes from immunoSEQ multiplex PCR, and its TCRdb copy is limited to in-frame clones, with some not included. The table has around 81,000 clones, roughly 80% seen once; the top ten hold approximately 1%. Viral peptide pool expansion of antigen-specific CD4+ T cells preceded sequencing in the ViraFEST assay. On day 10 of culture, CD4+ T cells were separated out. Two-dose BNT162b2 or mRNA-1273 vaccination was given to participants. Their cognate antigens are unknown. Here the sequenced sample was CD4+ T cells from PBMCs cultured with HCoV-OC43 spike peptides, taken after COVID-19 vaccination. Subset given: HCoV-OC43 spike overlapping peptide pool stimulation. The receptors here all came from a human donor who received a COVID-19 vaccine.

The chain is built from TRBV12-3 or TRBV12-4 and TRBJ1-2, with D perhaps TRBD1 (5 bases). V lost 3 bases and J lost 8, with 13 bases in between. The CDR3 spans 13 residues. The CDR3, as DNA: TGTGCCAGCAGTTTTCGCGGGGCGAGGGGCTACACCTTC. Translation gives CASSFRGARGYTF.

On this clone itself: Within the sample, other DNA sequences also encode this same CDR3. The chain uses TRBV9 and TRBJ2-2, with D unresolved. Looked up from germline, CDR1 is SGDLS and CDR2 is YYNGEE. There are 14 residues in the CDR3. V lost 0 bases and J lost 2, with 5 bases in between. The CDR3 spells CASSVVPNTGELFF. The CDR3, as DNA: TGTGCCAGCAGCGTAGTACCTAACACCGGGGAGCTGTTTTTT.

J is TRBJ2-1 and V is TRBV5-1, with D perhaps matching TRBD2 (6 bases). V lost 1 base, J lost 8 bases, and 13 bases lay in between. CDR3 length: 14 residues. CDR1 is SGHRS and CDR2 is YFSETQ in the germline V gene. In nucleotides, the CDR3 is TGCGCCAGCAGCTTGCTGCCTAGCGACGATGAGCAGTTCTTC. This codes for CASSLLPSDDEQFF.

The J gene is TRBJ2-3, the V gene TRBV7-3; 12 nucleotides agree with TRBD2. Germline lookup yields CDR1 SGHTA and CDR2 FQGTGA. The CDR3 runs 16 residues. V was clipped by 5 bases and J by 6 bases; unmatched bases: 9. The CDR3 nucleotides read TGTGCCAGCAGCCCGCAGACTAGCGGGGGTGCGGATACGCAGTATTTT. It is translated as CASSPQTSGGADTQYF.

V gene TRBV12-3 or TRBV12-4 combines with J gene TRBJ1-1; 9 bases agree with TRBD1. V lost 5 bases, J lost 6 bases, and 4 bases stayed unmatched. This CDR3 region has 13 residues. The CDR3 sequence is CASSLRQGAEAFF. Written as DNA, the CDR3 is TGTGCCAGCAGTCTAAGACAGGGGGCTGAAGCTTTCTTT.

V gene TRBV25-1 combines with J gene TRBJ2-1; 7 nucleotides align to TRBD1. From germline, CDR1 is MGHDK and CDR2 SYGVNS. The CDR3 spans 17 residues. Germline trimming cut 2 bases from V and 0 bases from J; bases unmatched to any gene: 7. This chain's CDR3 is CASSESWGQSSYNEQFF. The DNA for the CDR3 is TGTGCCAGCAGTGAAAGTTGGGGACAGAGCTCCTACAATGAGCAGTTCTTC.

V usage is TRBV11-2 and J usage is TRBJ1-1, with 9 bases matching TRBD1. The CDR3 spans 15 residues. Germline V gene data show CDR1 as SGHAT and CDR2 as FQNNGV. V lost 3 bases, J lost 3 bases, and 5 bases stayed unmatched. The CDR3 bases are TGTGCCAGCAGCTTCGACAGGGGGGCCGACACTGAAGCTTTCTTT. Translating gives CASSFDRGADTEAFF. Based on the CDR3 plus reference TRBV11-2 and TRBJ1-1, the full variable domain is EAGVAQSPRYKIIEKRQSVAFWCNPISGHATLYWYQQILGQGPKLLIQFQNNGVVDDSQLPKDRFSAERLKGVDSTLKIQPAKLEDSAVYLCASSFDRGADTEAFFGQGTRLTVV.

V usage is TRBV2 and J usage is TRBJ2-1; D is unclear. V lost 1 base, J lost 5 bases, and 3 bases lay in between. This CDR3 contains 12 residues. CDR1 is SNHLY and CDR2 is FYNNEI in the germline V gene. CDR3 in DNA: TGTGCCAGCAGTGAAGAACACAATGAGCAGTTCTTC. Its protein product is CASSEEHNEQFF.

V gene TRBV6-6 combines with J gene TRBJ1-3, with D unclear. Germline CDR1 is MNHNY and CDR2 is SVGAGI (reference sequence). This CDR3 comprises 14 residues. V lost 4 bases, J lost 1 base, and 8 bases lay in between. The CDR3 bases are TGTGCCAGCAGTTTACAAAGTTCTGGAAACACCATATATTTT. Its protein is CASSLQSSGNTIYF.

The rearrangement joins TRBV20-1 to TRBJ1-2; D remains ambiguous. CDR1 and CDR2 from the germline V gene are DFQATT and SNEGSKA (reference sequence). CDR3 length: 11 amino acids. The V end was cut by 5 bases, the J end by 4 bases, with 8 bases between. The CDR3 loop reads CSAFHSYGYTF. In nucleotides, the CDR3 is TGCAGTGCTTTTCACAGCTATGGCTACACCTTC.

This chain uses TRBV19 with TRBJ2-5, with D perhaps TRBD1 (6 bases). Per the germline V gene, CDR1 is LNHDA and CDR2 is SQIVND (reference sequence). Trimming stripped 5 bases from V and 5 bases from J, with 24 bases between. The CDR3 covers 17 residues. This chain's CDR3 is CASSPGSGHRAFETQYF. The CDR3, as DNA: TGTGCCAGTAGTCCCGGTTCGGGACACCGGGCCTTCGAGACCCAGTACTTC.

This rearrangement joins TRBV12-3 or TRBV12-4 to TRBJ1-5; D is possibly TRBD1 (6 bases). V was pared by 6 bases and J by 7 bases, with 13 bases between. This CDR3 has 13 amino acids. The CDR3 is CASSLKGEQPQHF. The CDR3 coding sequence is TGTGCCAGCAGCCTTAAGGGGGAACAGCCCCAGCATTTT.

The J gene is TRBJ2-3, the V gene TRBV11-1; D is unresolved. With 4 bases removed from V and 0 bases from J, the gap between germline ends came to 11 bases. The CDR3 runs to 15 residues. Germline V gene sequence: CDR1 SGHAT, CDR2 FQDESV (reference sequence). Here the CDR3 DNA reads TGTGCCAGCAGCTCCGGAACCCCGAGCACAGATACGCAGTATTTT. Amino acid sequence: CASSSGTPSTDTQYF.

The rearrangement uses TRBV6-2 or TRBV6-3 and TRBJ1-6; D call uncertain. The length of the CDR3 is 14 residues. Germline V gene data show CDR1 as MNHEY and CDR2 as SVGEGT. Trimming removed 6 bases from V and 12 bases from J, with 18 bases in between. CDR3 sequence (DNA): TGTGCCAGCAGCTATCCGGACGCGGATCGACCCCTCCACTTT. Amino acid sequence: CASSYPDADRPLHF.

V gene TRBV19 combines with J gene TRBJ1-1, with 11 positions matching TRBD1. Germline CDR1 LNHDA, CDR2 SQIVND (reference sequence). This CDR3 region has 17 residues. Trimming cost V 3 bases and J 5 bases; bases outside gene matches: 11. The CDR3, as DNA: TGTGCCAGTAGTATTCCGGACAGGGGGCTTAGGTGGACTGAAGCTTTCTTT. This gives the protein CASSIPDRGLRWTEAFF.

The gene calls are TRBV5-1 and TRBJ1-1; tentatively, D is TRBD1 (6 bases). Germline V gives CDR1 SGHRS, CDR2 YFSETQ. V shed 4 bases and J shed 0 bases, with 13 bases lying between them. This CDR3 region has 15 residues. The CDR3 bases are TGCGCCAGCAGCCTCACCGCAGGGGTGAACACTGAAGCTTTCTTT. This codes for CASSLTAGVNTEAFF.

The chain is built from TRBV2 and TRBJ2-2; D is unresolved. The CDR3 loop spans 14 amino acids. Trimming removed 7 bases at V and 0 bases at J, with 9 bases between. Germline CDR1 and CDR2: SNHLY and FYNNEI. This chain's CDR3 is CASMLYANTGELFF. The CDR3 DNA reads as TGTGCCAGCATGCTCTACGCGAACACCGGGGAGCTGTTTTTT.

The chain has TRBV18 and TRBJ1-2, with TRBD1 matching 8 bases. The trim removed 3 bases at V and 2 bases at J, leaving 2 bases unmatched. The CDR3 length is 14 residues. Germline CDR1 is KGHSH and CDR2 is LQKENI. The chain's CDR3 is CASSPQGANYGYTF. Written as DNA, the CDR3 is TGTGCCAGCTCACCTCAGGGGGCCAACTATGGCTACACCTTC.

The chain links TRBV2 to TRBJ2-3; TRBD1 matches 8 bases. CDR1 is SNHLY and CDR2 is FYNNEI in the germline V gene. This CDR3 is 16 amino acids long. V shed 10 bases, J shed 2 bases, and the junction held 14 bases outside the gene matches. CDR3 bases: TGTGCCACACGGAAGTTAACGGGACAGGACACAGATACGCAGTATTTT. Translated: CATRKLTGQDTDTQYF.

The V and J genes are TRBV4-3 and TRBJ1-1, with TRBD1 as a possible D gene (6 bases). CDR3 length equals 16 residues. The germline V and J ends were trimmed by 1 base and 0 bases, with 12 bases remaining between them. Germline V lookup: CDR1 LGHNA, CDR2 YSLEER. The CDR3 reads CASSQVGGAVNTEAFF. The CDR3 nucleotides are TGCGCCAGCAGCCAAGTGGGGGGCGCGGTGAACACTGAAGCTTTCTTT.

The chain is built from TRBV7-2 and TRBJ2-4; TRBD2 matches 7 bases. The V segment lost 5 bases and the J segment 7 bases; nucleotides outside the gene matches: 8. The CDR3 loop spans 14 amino acids. CDR1 is SGHTA, CDR2 FQGNSA, per germline. The CDR3 loop is CASSPRLAGNIQYF. The DNA for the CDR3 is TGTGCCAGCAGCCCTCGACTAGCTGGGAACATTCAGTACTTC. The full variable domain, completed using reference TRBV7-2 and TRBJ2-4, is GAGVSQSPSNKVTEKGKDVELRCDPISGHTALYWYRQSLGQGLEFLIYFQGNSAPDKSGLPSDRFSAERTGGSVSTLTIQRTQQEDSAVYLCASSPRLAGNIQYFGAGTRLSVL.

This rearrangement joins TRBV2 to TRBJ2-6, with a tentative D call TRBD1 (5 bases). Trimming removed 11 bases at V and 5 bases at J, with 19 bases between. This CDR3 comprises 15 residues. Germline V gene lookup returns CDR1 SNHLY and CDR2 FYNNEI. The CDR3 protein is CAGKTEPRRANVLTF. The CDR3 coding sequence is TGTGCCGGGAAGACAGAGCCCCGACGGGCCAACGTCCTGACTTTC.

The chain has TRBV29-1 and TRBJ2-2, with TRBD1 matching 7 bases. This CDR3 contains 18 residues. V lost 0 bases and J lost 0; bases outside the gene matches: 10. Germline-derived CDR1 and CDR2 are SQVTM and ANQGSEA. DNA for the CDR3: TGCAGCGTTGAAGAAGGGGGCAGGGGTGAGTCGAACACCGGGGAGCTGTTTTTT. Protein product: CSVEEGGRGESNTGELFF.

The gene calls are TRBV7-3 and TRBJ2-2; tentative D call: TRBD2 (6 bases). The CDR3 covers 14 residues. Germline CDR1 is SGHTA and CDR2 is FQGTGA. The ends were cut back, 1 base at V and 4 bases at J, with 7 bases in the middle. DNA for the CDR3: TGTGCCAGCAGCTTAAGGGGGGTCACCGGGGAGCTGTTTTTT. It translates to CASSLRGVTGELFF.

This rearrangement joins TRBV7-2 to TRBJ1-2, with D hard to call. Germline assignment: CDR1 SGHTA and CDR2 FQGNSA. The CDR3 is 14 amino acids. Trimming left V 1 base short and J 4 bases short, with 10 bases between. CDR3 bases: TGTGCCAGCAGCTTAGTCGGAGCAGGCTATGGCTACACCTTC. Translated: CASSLVGAGYGYTF.